This T cell receptor beta chain was sequenced in a study of blood T cell repertoires in COVID-19. About the research overall: Collection of acute and convalescent COVID-19 samples took place in the United States, Italy and Spain. T cells, B-cell-depleted T cells, or PBMCs provided the cDNA or gDNA that served as material.

Germline CDR1 and CDR2: GTSNPN and SVGIG (reference sequence). V was pared by 3 bases and J by 3 bases, with 12 bases between. CDR3 length: 14 residues. The sample holds a few counts of this clone. As processed by the authors: Scientists estimated how many nucleated cells there were by amplifying reference gene primers. Using immunoSEQ multiplex PCR, the repertoire was profiled, and TCRdb retains in-frame clones only, with some absent. V, J and clone size derive from that table, while D and trimming were established from the DNA sequence. The sample lists 100,000 to 150,000 clones, about 70% occurring once.

This clonotype originated in a woman aged 70-85 years with acute or convalescent COVID-19. The sample taken for sequencing was peripheral blood. The gene calls are TRBV30 and TRBJ1-3; possibly TRBD1 for D (5 bases). The CDR3 DNA follows: TGTGCCTGGAGCCAGGGTAACGATGGAAACACCATATATTTT. Translation gives CAWSQGNDGNTIYF.